These 30 T cell receptor beta chains were sequenced from one sample in a study of cytomegalovirus exposure and HLA in healthy donors. PCR was performed using 60 Vbeta and 13 Jbeta primers. Assay used: immunoSEQ multiplex PCR; TCRdb lists only in-frame clones, some missing. The data show roughly 160,000 clones, about 80% seen once. Sequences were obtained from PBMCs. Receptors were obtained from a man aged 25 to 45 in good health and CMV-seronegative.

A single count supports this clone. This rearrangement joins TRBV13 to TRBJ2-2, with no clear D. Trimming left V 11 bases short and J 6 bases short, with 16 bases between. This CDR3 is built from 13 residues. Germline V gene sequence: CDR1 PRHDT, CDR2 FYEKMQ (reference sequence). The CDR3 nucleotides read TGTGCCGGAGCTAGTGGTCGCGCCGGGGAGCTGTTTTTT. Translating it yields CAGASGRAGELFF.

The gene calls are TRBV7-2 and TRBJ1-1; possible D gene TRBD1, 6 bases. Trimming pared 9 bases from V and 4 bases from J, leaving 12 bases between. Germline V lookup: CDR1 SGHTA, CDR2 FQGNSA. CDR3 length: 12 amino acids. The CDR3 nucleotides are TGTGCCAGTTCGCAGGGGAGCACTGAAGCTTTCTTT. It yields the protein CASSQGSTEAFF.

The chain has TRBV5-3 and TRBJ2-7, with 7 nucleotides matching TRBD2. TRBV5-3 is classed as an ORF, of uncertain function. After removal of 4 bases from V and 4 bases from J, the junction contained 14 bases not matched to a gene. This CDR3 spans 16 amino acids. CDR3 bases: TGTGCCAGAAGCCTTTGTTGGGGCGGGCGGGGGTACGAGCAGTACTTC. It codes for CARSLCWGGRGYEQYF.

The J gene is TRBJ1-2, the V gene TRBV5-5; weak D call: TRBD1 (5 bases). CDR1 and CDR2 from the germline V gene are SGHKS and YYEKEE (reference sequence). This CDR3 is 15 amino acids long. Between the trimmed V and J ends, which lost 0 bases and 4 bases, there was a span of 13 bases. CDR3 DNA sequence: TGTGCCAGCAGCTTGGGGCCAGGGTCTTCCTATGGCTACACCTTC. Translated: CASSLGPGSSYGYTF.

The chain joins TRBV5-6 to TRBJ2-7, with a weak D call TRBD1 (6 bases). This CDR3 is built from 15 residues. Germline V gives CDR1 SGHDT, CDR2 YYEEEE. Trimming took 0 bases from V and 3 from J, leaving 13 bases between them. The DNA for the CDR3 is TGTGCCAGCAGCTTGGACGCGGACAGAATCTACGAGCAGTACTTC. Its protein product is CASSLDADRIYEQYF.

This CDR3 reads CASSSRGNTEAFF. Here the CDR3 DNA reads TGTGCCAGCAGCTCCAGGGGGAACACTGAAGCTTTCTTT. The rearrangement links TRBV11-3 to TRBJ1-1, with TRBD1 as a possible D gene (6 bases). Germline CDR1 reads SGHNT; CDR2 reads YENEEA. V was cut by 4 bases and J by 1 base, with 7 bases left in between. The CDR3 totals 13 residues.

This chain joins TRBV5-1 and TRBJ2-7; 14 nucleotides match TRBD2. The CDR3 loop spans 16 amino acids. V was clipped by 2 bases and J by 0 bases; unmatched bases: 1. CDR1 is SGHRS and CDR2 is YFSETQ in the germline V gene. The CDR3 DNA reads TGCGCCAGCAGCTTCGGACTAGCGGGAGGCTCCTACGAGCAGTACTTC. Its translation is CASSFGLAGGSYEQYF. The full variable domain, in which reference TRBV5-1 and TRBJ2-7 provide the parts outside the CDR3, is KAGVTQTPRYLIKTRGQQVTLSCSPISGHRSVSWYQQTPGQGLQFLFEYFSETQRNKGNFPGRFSGRQFSNSRSEMNVSTLELGDSALYLCASSFGLAGGSYEQYFGPGTRLTVT.

A single count supports this clone. V and J are TRBV28 and TRBJ2-3, with TRBD2 matching 8 bases. The germline V gene has CDR1 MDHEN and CDR2 SYDVKM. The CDR3 totals 15 residues. The trim removed 5 bases at V and 4 bases at J, leaving 8 bases unmatched. CDR3 coding DNA: TGTGCCAGCAGTCCCGGGGGGGCCAGATCAGATACGCAGTATTTT. Its protein is CASSPGGARSDTQYF.

The CDR3, as DNA: TGTGCCAGCAGCACCTACCGGGACAGAGCCTACGAGCAGTACTTC. Translated: CASSTYRDRAYEQYF. The V and J genes are TRBV7-2 and TRBJ2-7, with 7 bases aligning to TRBD1. Germline CDR1 is SGHTA and CDR2 is FQGNSA. The CDR3 sequence is 15 residues long. V shed 5 bases and J 2 bases; nucleotides not matched to a gene: 9.

The J gene is TRBJ2-7, the V gene TRBV6-6; D possibly corresponds to TRBD2 (6 bases). V was pared by 7 bases and J by 2 bases, with 18 bases between. Looked up from germline, CDR1 is MNHNY and CDR2 is SVGAGI (reference sequence). The CDR3 is 15 residues long. CDR3 residues: CASNPRTSYAYEQYF. CDR3 coding DNA: TGTGCCAGCAATCCTCGAACTAGCTATGCCTACGAGCAGTACTTC.

The chain carries TRBV6-5 and TRBJ2-1, with 10 bases aligning to TRBD2. The CDR3 runs 16 residues. Germline lookup yields CDR1 MNHEY and CDR2 SVGAGI. V shed 0 bases and J 5 bases; nucleotides not matched to a gene: 4. CDR3 loop: CASSYSASGRNNEQFF. The CDR3, as DNA: TGTGCCAGCAGTTACTCTGCTAGCGGGAGAAACAATGAGCAGTTCTTC.

This clone was recorded a few times. The chain employs TRBV25-1 and TRBJ1-4, with TRBD1 identical over 9 bases. CDR3 size: 16 residues. CDR1 and CDR2 (germline): MGHDK, SYGVNS. V lost 4 bases to trimming and J lost 9 bases; unmatched junction nucleotides: 12. The CDR3 loop reads CASSAGIQGATKKLFF. Written as DNA, the CDR3 is TGTGCCAGCAGTGCCGGTATACAGGGGGCGACAAAAAAACTGTTTTTT.

The rearrangement joins TRBV18 to TRBJ1-4; tentative D call: TRBD1 (5 bases). Trimming removed 3 bases from V and 2 bases from J, with 7 bases in between. This CDR3 has 14 amino acids. The V gene's germline CDR1 is KGHSH and CDR2 LQKENI. CDR3 nucleotides: TGTGCCAGCTCACCGACAGTGACTAATGAAAAACTGTTTTTT. The encoded protein is CASSPTVTNEKLFF.

The gene calls are TRBV18 and TRBJ2-7; 13 positions agree with TRBD2. V lost 3 bases to trimming and J lost 0 bases; unmatched junction nucleotides: 11. The CDR3 length is 19 residues. Germline lookup yields CDR1 KGHSH and CDR2 LQKENI. The CDR3 DNA reads TGTGCCAGCTCACCCGGGACTAGCGGGACGTCTCCCTTCTCCTACGAGCAGTACTTC. Amino acid sequence: CASSPGTSGTSPFSYEQYF. The full variable domain, its missing parts supplied by reference TRBV18 and TRBJ2-7, is NAGVMQNPRHLVRRRGQEARLRCSPMKGHSHVYWYRQLPEEGLKFMVYLQKENIIDESGMPKERFSAEFPKEGPSILRIQQVVRGDSAAYFCASSPGTSGTSPFSYEQYFGPGTRLTVT.

This chain joins TRBV14 and TRBJ2-7; 7 bases are shared with TRBD1. Germline V lookup: CDR1 SGHDN, CDR2 FVKESK. The ends lost 6 bases at V and 2 bases at J; junction bases unmatched: 7. This CDR3 comprises 14 residues. The CDR3 DNA sequence: TGTGCCAGCAGTTTCCCGACAGGGACCTACGAGCAGTACTTC. Protein: CASSFPTGTYEQYF.

The table lists this clone with a few counts. This chain uses TRBV28 with TRBJ2-7, with D perhaps matching TRBD2 (6 bases). CDR3 length: 13 amino acids. Trimming removed 6 bases from V and 2 bases from J, with 11 bases in between. Germline values: CDR1 MDHEN, CDR2 SYDVKM. As DNA, the CDR3 is TGTGCCAGCAGCCCTAGCGTTCCCTACGAGCAGTACTTC. It specifies CASSPSVPYEQYF.

The chain joins TRBV6-6 to TRBJ2-1, with 9 bases that match TRBD1. With V trimmed by 5 bases and J by 8 bases, 10 bases remained unmatched. Germline CDR1 MNHNY, CDR2 SVGAGI (reference sequence). This CDR3 contains 15 residues. CDR3 region: CASSLGTGLSDEQFF. The CDR3 bases are TGTGCCAGCAGTCTCGGGACAGGGCTTAGCGATGAGCAGTTCTTC.

J is TRBJ1-2 and V is TRBV28; D ambiguous. Germline V gene data show CDR1 as MDHEN and CDR2 as SYDVKM. V was trimmed by 6 bases and J by 2 bases, leaving 7 bases between them. The CDR3 loop spans 12 amino acids. The CDR3 nucleotides are TGTGCCAGCAGAAGCGGAAACTATGGCTACACCTTC. Protein product: CASRSGNYGYTF.

The V gene is TRBV28, the J gene TRBJ1-5, with a weak D call TRBD1 (5 bases). V lost 11 bases, J lost 1 base, and 24 bases lay in between. CDR1 and CDR2 from the germline V gene are MDHEN and SYDVKM. The CDR3 runs to 17 residues. The CDR3 DNA follows: TGTGCCGGGGCGGGGTCCGAGGGGTTAGGGAGCAATCAGCCCCAGCATTTT. This gives the protein CAGAGSEGLGSNQPQHF.

The chain recombines TRBV9 with TRBJ1-6, with D tentatively TRBD1 (6 bases). The CDR3 sequence is 15 residues long. Trimming pared 4 bases from V and 10 bases from J, leaving 18 bases between. The germline V gene encodes CDR1 SGDLS and CDR2 YYNGEE. CDR3 sequence: CASSPGRGGQSPLHF. As DNA, the CDR3 is TGTGCCAGCAGCCCCGGAAGGGGGGGGCAATCACCCCTCCACTTT.

This rearrangement joins TRBV5-1 to TRBJ2-7, with 12 bases fitting TRBD2. Germline CDR1 reads SGHRS; CDR2 reads YFSETQ. The CDR3 is 15 amino acids. With 2 bases clipped from V and 6 bases from J, the junction kept 6 bases outside the gene matches. The CDR3 DNA is TGCGCCAGCAGCTTTACTAGCGGGGGGAGTGGCGAGCAGTACTTC. It yields the protein CASSFTSGGSGEQYF.

A few counts support this clone. This chain connects TRBV7-3 to TRBJ1-1; D ambiguous. The CDR3 is 13 amino acids. Per the germline V gene, CDR1 is SGHTA and CDR2 is FQGTGA. Between the trimmed V and J ends, which lost 1 base and 0 bases, there was a span of 3 bases. DNA of the CDR3: TGTGCCAGCAGCTTAAGCGTGAACACTGAAGCTTTCTTT. This sequence encodes CASSLSVNTEAFF.

The chain has TRBV5-1 and TRBJ2-3, with TRBD1 matching 8 bases. This CDR3 is built from 15 residues. CDR1 is SGHRS, CDR2 YFSETQ, per germline. V dropped 4 bases and J dropped 4; count of bases not matched to a gene: 8. CDR3 DNA sequence: TGCGCCAGCAGCGTCATCTCAGGGGGCGCAGATACGCAGTATTTT. This codes for CASSVISGGADTQYF.

This clone has only a few counts. This sequence joins TRBV10-3 and TRBJ1-1, with a weak D call TRBD1 (6 bases). The germline V and J ends were trimmed by 4 bases and 3 bases, with 9 bases remaining between them. Germline V gene lookup returns CDR1 ENHRY and CDR2 SYGVKD. The CDR3 is made up of 13 amino acids. CDR3 DNA sequence: TGTGCCATCAGTGTACAGGGAGACACTGAAGCTTTCTTT. It is translated as CAISVQGDTEAFF.

The chain couples TRBV15 to TRBJ2-2; D is unresolved. This CDR3 region has 14 residues. Trimming stripped 6 bases from V and 0 bases from J, with 8 bases between. Germline CDR1 is LNHNV and CDR2 is YYDKDF (reference sequence). The CDR3 loop reads CATSFPTNTGELFF. The CDR3 bases are TGTGCCACCAGTTTCCCAACGAACACCGGGGAGCTGTTTTTT.

V usage is TRBV10-3 and J usage is TRBJ2-2; 10 bases are a match to TRBD1. With 5 bases clipped from V and 4 bases from J, the junction kept 7 bases outside the gene matches. Germline values: CDR1 ENHRY, CDR2 SYGVKD. The CDR3 is 16 amino acids. The CDR3 loop is CAISPRQGAATGELFF. In DNA form, the CDR3 reads TGTGCCATCAGTCCTCGACAGGGGGCGGCCACCGGGGAGCTGTTTTTT.

The rearrangement joins TRBV6-5 to TRBJ1-1; no definite D call. Germline V gene data show CDR1 as MNHEY and CDR2 as SVGAGI. V dropped 2 bases and J dropped 2 bases, with 12 bases sitting between them. The CDR3 length is 15 residues. The CDR3 region is CASSYAIAVNTEAFF. As DNA, the CDR3 is TGTGCCAGCAGTTACGCTATTGCCGTAAACACTGAAGCTTTCTTT.

The chain employs TRBV5-6 and TRBJ1-4; D gene ambiguous. V was clipped by 1 base and J by 4 bases, with 8 bases between them. This CDR3 is built from 14 residues. Germline V gives CDR1 SGHDT, CDR2 YYEEEE. CDR3 DNA: TGTGCCAGCAGCTTGATACAGCATAATGAAAAACTGTTTTTT. Protein sequence: CASSLIQHNEKLFF.

This chain uses TRBV5-3 with TRBJ1-4, with a tentative D call TRBD1 (5 bases). TRBV5-3 counts as an open reading frame of uncertain function. V dropped 0 bases and J dropped 1 base, with 13 bases sitting between them. This CDR3 is 17 amino acids long. The CDR3 sequence is CARSLDRYSETNEKLFF. Written as DNA, the CDR3 is TGTGCCAGAAGCTTGGACAGGTATAGTGAAACTAATGAAAAACTGTTTTTT.

The chain couples TRBV2 to TRBJ2-5; 10 nucleotides align to TRBD1. The CDR3 consists of 14 residues. Trimming at V came to 7 bases and at J to 5 bases, leaving 7 bases not matched to a gene. CDR1 SNHLY and CDR2 FYNNEI come from the germline V gene. The CDR3 reads CASTRQGAGETQYF. The CDR3 DNA is TGTGCCAGCACCAGACAGGGGGCTGGGGAGACCCAGTACTTC.